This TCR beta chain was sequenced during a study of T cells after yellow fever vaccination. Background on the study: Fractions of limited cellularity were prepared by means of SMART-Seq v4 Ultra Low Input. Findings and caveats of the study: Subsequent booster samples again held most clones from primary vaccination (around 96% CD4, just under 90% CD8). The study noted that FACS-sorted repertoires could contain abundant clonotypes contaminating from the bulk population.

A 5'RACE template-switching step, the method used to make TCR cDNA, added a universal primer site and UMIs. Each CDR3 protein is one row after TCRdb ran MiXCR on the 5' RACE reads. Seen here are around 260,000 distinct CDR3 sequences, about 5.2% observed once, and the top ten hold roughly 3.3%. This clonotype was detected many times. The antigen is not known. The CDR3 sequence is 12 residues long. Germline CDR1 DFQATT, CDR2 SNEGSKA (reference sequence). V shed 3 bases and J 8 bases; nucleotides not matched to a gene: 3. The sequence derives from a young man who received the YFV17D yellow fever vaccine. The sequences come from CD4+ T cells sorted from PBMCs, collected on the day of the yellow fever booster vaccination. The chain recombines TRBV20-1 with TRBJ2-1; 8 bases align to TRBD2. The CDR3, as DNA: TGCAGTGCTAGCGGGGGGGCATATGAGCAGTTCTTC. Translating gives CSASGGAYEQFF.